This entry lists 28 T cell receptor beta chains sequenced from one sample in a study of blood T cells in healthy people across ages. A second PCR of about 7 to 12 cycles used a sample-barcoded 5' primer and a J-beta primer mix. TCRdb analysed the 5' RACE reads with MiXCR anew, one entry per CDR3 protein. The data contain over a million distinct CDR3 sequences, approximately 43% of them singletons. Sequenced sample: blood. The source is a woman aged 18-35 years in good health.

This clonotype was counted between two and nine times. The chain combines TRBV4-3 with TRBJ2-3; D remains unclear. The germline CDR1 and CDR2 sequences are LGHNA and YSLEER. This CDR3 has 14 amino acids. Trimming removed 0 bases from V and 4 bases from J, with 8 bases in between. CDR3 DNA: TGCGCCAGCAGCCAAGATACCGCGGCAGATACGCAGTATTTT. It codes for CASSQDTAADTQYF.

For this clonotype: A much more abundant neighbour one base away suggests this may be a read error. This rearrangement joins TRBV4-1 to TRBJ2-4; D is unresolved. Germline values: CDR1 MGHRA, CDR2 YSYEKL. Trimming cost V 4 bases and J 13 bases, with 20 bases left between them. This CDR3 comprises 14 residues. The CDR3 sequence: CASSLQSLEYGQYF. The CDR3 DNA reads TGCGCCAGCAGCCTACAGTCCCTAGAGTACGGGCAGTACTTC.

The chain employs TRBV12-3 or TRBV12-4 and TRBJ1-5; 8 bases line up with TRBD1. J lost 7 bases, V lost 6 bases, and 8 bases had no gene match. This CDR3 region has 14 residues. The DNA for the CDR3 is TGTGCCAGCAGGGGCAGGGGGCGCGGACAGCCCCAGCATTTT. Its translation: CASRGRGRGQPQHF.

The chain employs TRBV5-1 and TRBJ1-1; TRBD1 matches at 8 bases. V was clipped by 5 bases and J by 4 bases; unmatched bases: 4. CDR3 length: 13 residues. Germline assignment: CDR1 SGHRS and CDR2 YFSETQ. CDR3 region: CASRVTGGTEAFF. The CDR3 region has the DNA TGCGCCAGCAGGGTTACAGGGGGCACTGAAGCTTTCTTT.

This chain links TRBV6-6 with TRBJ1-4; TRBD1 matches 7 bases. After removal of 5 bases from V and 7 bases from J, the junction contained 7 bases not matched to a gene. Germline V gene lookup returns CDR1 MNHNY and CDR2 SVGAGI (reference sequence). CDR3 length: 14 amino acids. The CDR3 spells CASSDRVVGEKLFF. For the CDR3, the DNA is TGTGCCAGCAGTGACAGGGTGGTTGGTGAAAAACTGTTTTTT.

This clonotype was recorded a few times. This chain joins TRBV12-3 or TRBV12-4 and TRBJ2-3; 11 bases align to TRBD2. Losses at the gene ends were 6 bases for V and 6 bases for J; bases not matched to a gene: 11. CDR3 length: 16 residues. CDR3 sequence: CASSDRLAGSSDTQYF. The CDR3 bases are TGTGCCAGCAGCGACCGACTAGCGGGGAGCTCCGATACGCAGTATTTT.

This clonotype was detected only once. CDR3: CSASHRGRYTEAFF. CDR3 DNA sequence: TGCAGTGCTAGTCACAGGGGAAGGTACACTGAAGCTTTCTTT. This rearrangement joins TRBV20-1 to TRBJ1-1, with 7 bases matching TRBD1. With V trimmed by 3 bases and J by 3 bases, 7 bases remained unmatched. Germline CDR1 and CDR2: DFQATT and SNEGSKA (reference sequence). The CDR3 length is 14 residues.

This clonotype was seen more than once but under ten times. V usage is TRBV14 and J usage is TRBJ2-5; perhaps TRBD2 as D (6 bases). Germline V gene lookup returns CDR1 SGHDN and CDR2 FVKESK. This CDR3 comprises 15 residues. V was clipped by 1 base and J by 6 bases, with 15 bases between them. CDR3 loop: CASSQGLGFGKTQYF. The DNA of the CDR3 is TGTGCCAGCAGCCAAGGACTAGGGTTTGGAAAGACCCAGTACTTC.

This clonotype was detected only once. The CDR3 bases are TGTGCCAGCAGTGATTGGACGAGTCTAGCCAAAAACATTCAGTACTTC. This translates into CASSDWTSLAKNIQYF. This chain uses TRBV6-2 or TRBV6-3 with TRBJ2-4; D not certain. CDR1 MNHEY and CDR2 SVGEGT come from the germline V gene. Trimming cost V 5 bases and J 0 bases, with 14 bases left between them. The CDR3 consists of 16 residues.

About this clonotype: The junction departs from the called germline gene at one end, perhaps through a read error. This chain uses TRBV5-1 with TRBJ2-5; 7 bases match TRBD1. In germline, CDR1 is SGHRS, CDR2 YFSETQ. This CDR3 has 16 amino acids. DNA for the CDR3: TGCGCCAGCAGCTCCACAGGGGCCCCTTTTCAAGGGACCCAGTACTTC. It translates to CASSSTGAPFQGTQYF.

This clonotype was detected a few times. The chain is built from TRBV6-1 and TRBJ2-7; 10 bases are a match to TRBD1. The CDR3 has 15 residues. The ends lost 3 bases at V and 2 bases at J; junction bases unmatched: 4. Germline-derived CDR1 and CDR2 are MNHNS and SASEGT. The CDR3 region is CASSDHGQGAYEQYF. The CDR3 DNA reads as TGTGCCAGCAGTGACCACGGACAGGGGGCCTACGAGCAGTACTTC.

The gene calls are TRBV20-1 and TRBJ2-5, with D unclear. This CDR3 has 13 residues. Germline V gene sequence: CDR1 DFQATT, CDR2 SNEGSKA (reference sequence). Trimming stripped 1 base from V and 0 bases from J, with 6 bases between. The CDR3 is CSARVQHQETQYF. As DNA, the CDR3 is TGCAGTGCTAGAGTTCAGCACCAAGAGACCCAGTACTTC.

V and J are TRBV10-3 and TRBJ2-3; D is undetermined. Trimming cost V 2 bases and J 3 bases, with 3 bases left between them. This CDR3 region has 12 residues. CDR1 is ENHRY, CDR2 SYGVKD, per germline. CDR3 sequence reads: CAISEGTDTQYF. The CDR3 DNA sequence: TGTGCCATCAGTGAGGGGACAGATACGCAGTATTTT.

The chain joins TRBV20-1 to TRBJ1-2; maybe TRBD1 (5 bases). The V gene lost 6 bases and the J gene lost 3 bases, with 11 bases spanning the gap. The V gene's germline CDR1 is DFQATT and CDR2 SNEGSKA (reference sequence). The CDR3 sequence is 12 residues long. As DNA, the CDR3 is TGCAGTGCCATCTCCAGGGACTATGGCTACACCTTC. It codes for CSAISRDYGYTF.

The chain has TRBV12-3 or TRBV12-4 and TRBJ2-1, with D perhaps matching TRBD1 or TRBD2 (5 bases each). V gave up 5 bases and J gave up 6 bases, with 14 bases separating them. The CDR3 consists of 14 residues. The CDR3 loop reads CASSPARAGNEQFF. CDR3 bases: TGTGCCAGCAGTCCAGCCAGGGCGGGCAATGAGCAGTTCTTC.

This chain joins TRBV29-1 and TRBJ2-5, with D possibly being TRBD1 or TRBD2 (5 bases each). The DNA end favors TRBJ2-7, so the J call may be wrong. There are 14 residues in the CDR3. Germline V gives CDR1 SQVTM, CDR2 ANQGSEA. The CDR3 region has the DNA TGCAGCGTTAAAACCGGGACCCCTGGCTCCGAGCAGTACTTC. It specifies CSVKTGTPGSEQYF.

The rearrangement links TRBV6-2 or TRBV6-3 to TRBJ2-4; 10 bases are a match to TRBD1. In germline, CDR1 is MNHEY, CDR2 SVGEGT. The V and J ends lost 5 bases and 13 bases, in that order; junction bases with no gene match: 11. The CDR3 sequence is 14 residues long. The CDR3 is CASSRDRGRGEQYF. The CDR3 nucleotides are TGTGCCAGCAGTCGAGACAGGGGGCGAGGGGAGCAGTACTTC.

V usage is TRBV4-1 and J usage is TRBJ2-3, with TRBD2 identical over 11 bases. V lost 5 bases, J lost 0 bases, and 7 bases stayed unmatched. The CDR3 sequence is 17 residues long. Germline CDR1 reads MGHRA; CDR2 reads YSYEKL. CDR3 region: CASSRGSGGVSTDTQYF. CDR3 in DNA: TGCGCCAGCAGCAGGGGTAGCGGGGGGGTAAGCACAGATACGCAGTATTTT.

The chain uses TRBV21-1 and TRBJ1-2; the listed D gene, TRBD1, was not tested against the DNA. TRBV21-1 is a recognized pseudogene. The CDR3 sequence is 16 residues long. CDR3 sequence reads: CASSSTDRGQGYGYTF. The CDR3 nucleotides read TGTGCCAGCAGCTCAACAGACAGGGGGCAGGGCTATGGCTACACCTTC.

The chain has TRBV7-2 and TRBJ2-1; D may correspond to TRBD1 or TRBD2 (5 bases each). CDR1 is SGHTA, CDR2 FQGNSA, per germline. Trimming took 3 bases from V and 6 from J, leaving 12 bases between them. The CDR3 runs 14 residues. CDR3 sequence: CASSFWQGPNEQFF. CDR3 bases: TGTGCCAGCAGCTTTTGGCAGGGACCCAATGAGCAGTTCTTC.

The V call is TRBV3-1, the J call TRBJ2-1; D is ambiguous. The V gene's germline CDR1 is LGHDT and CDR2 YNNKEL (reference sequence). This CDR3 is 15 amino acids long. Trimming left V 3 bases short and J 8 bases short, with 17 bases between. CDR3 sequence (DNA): TGTGCCAGCAGCCATGTCGGCCCCCGCGGCGATGAGCAGTTCTTC. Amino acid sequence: CASSHVGPRGDEQFF.

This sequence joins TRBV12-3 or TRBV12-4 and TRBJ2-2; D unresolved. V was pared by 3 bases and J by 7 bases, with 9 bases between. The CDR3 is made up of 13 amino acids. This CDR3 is CASSFLLYGELFF. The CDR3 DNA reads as TGTGCCAGCAGTTTCCTACTTTACGGGGAGCTGTTTTTT.

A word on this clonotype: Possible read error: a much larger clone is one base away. The DNA for the CDR3 is TGTGCCAACAGCGTTGCTGACCGCGAGCAGTACTTC. Translated: CANSVADREQYF. The chain uses TRBV3-1 and TRBJ2-4; no clear D. Near its end, the DNA agrees better with TRBJ2-7, so the J call may be wrong. The CDR3 covers 12 residues. In germline, CDR1 is LGHDT, CDR2 YNNKEL (reference sequence).

CDR3 region: CATSRLAGGTDTQYF. As DNA, the CDR3 is TGTGCCACCAGCAGGCTAGCGGGGGGCACAGATACGCAGTATTTT. The J gene is TRBJ2-3, the V gene TRBV15; 10 nucleotides match TRBD2. This CDR3 region has 15 residues. Trimming at V came to 3 bases and at J to 1 base, leaving 1 base not matched to a gene. From germline, CDR1 is LNHNV and CDR2 YYDKDF (reference sequence).

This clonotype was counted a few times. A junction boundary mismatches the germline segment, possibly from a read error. For the CDR3, the DNA is TGCGACAGCAGCCAGACTAGCGGGGGGGCCGGTTTTGCAGATACGCAGTATTTT. Translation: CDSSQTSGGAGFADTQYF. The chain links TRBV4-1 to TRBJ2-3; 14 bases agree with TRBD2. Germline assignment: CDR1 MGHRA and CDR2 YSYEKL. The CDR3 totals 18 residues.

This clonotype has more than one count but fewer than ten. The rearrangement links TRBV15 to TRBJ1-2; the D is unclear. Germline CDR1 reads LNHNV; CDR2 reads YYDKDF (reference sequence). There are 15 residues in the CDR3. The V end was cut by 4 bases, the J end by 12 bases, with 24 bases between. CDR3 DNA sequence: TGTGCCACCAGCACCTCTATTACCGGACTTTATGGAGACACCTTC. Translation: CATSTSITGLYGDTF.

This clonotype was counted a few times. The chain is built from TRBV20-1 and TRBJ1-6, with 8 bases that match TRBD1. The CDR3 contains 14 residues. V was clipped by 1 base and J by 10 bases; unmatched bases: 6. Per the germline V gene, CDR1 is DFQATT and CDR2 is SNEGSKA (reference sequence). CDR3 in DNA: TGCAGTGCTAGAGCCGGGACAGGAAGATCACCCCTCCACTTT. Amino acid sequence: CSARAGTGRSPLHF.

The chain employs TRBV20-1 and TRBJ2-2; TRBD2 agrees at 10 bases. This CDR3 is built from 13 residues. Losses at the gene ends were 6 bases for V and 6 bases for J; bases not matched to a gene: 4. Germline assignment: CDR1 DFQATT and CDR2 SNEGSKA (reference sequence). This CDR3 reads CSATSGVAGELFF. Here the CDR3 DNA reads TGCAGTGCCACTAGCGGGGTTGCCGGGGAGCTGTTTTTT.